What follows are 11 T cell receptor beta chains derived from one specimen sequenced in a study of blood T cell repertoires in COVID-19. Only in-frame clones appear in the TCRdb table, and some are missing; sequencing was by immunoSEQ multiplex PCR. The table lists 54,000 or so clones, 86% of them singletons. The sequenced sample consisted of peripheral blood. These receptor sequences come from an elderly woman with acute or convalescent COVID-19.

CDR3 region: CASTSGQAYNEQFF. Here the CDR3 DNA reads TGTGCCAGCACCTCCGGACAGGCTTACAATGAGCAGTTCTTC. The chain recombines TRBV11-2 with TRBJ2-1, with 7 bases that match TRBD1. CDR1 and CDR2 (germline): SGHAT, FQNNGV. After removal of 7 bases from V and 4 bases from J, the junction contained 7 bases not matched to a gene. CDR3 length equals 14 residues.

The chain couples TRBV28 to TRBJ2-7; 8 nucleotides match TRBD2. V lost 8 bases, J lost 3 bases, and 9 bases stayed unmatched. CDR3 length: 14 residues. Germline CDR1 is MDHEN and CDR2 is SYDVKM. DNA of the CDR3: TGTGCCAGCTCCGGGGGGGCGCGTGACTACGAGCAGTACTTC. Amino acids: CASSGGARDYEQYF.

The chain's CDR3 is CASSPQTATEAFF. CDR3 sequence (DNA): TGTGCCAGCTCACCACAGACAGCCACTGAAGCTTTCTTT. The chain combines TRBV18 with TRBJ1-1, with D possibly matching TRBD1 (5 bases). CDR1 is KGHSH, CDR2 LQKENI, per germline. The CDR3 is 13 amino acids. Trimming cost V 1 base and J 4 bases, with 7 bases left between them. Full variable domain (missing parts from reference TRBV18 and TRBJ1-1): NAGVMQNPRHLVRRRGQEARLRCSPMKGHSHVYWYRQLPEEGLKFMVYLQKENIIDESGMPKERFSAEFPKEGPSILRIQQVVRGDSAAYFCASSPQTATEAFFGQGTRLTVV.

This rearrangement joins TRBV3-1 (or the pseudogene TRBV3-2) to TRBJ2-1; 10 nucleotides align to TRBD1. The CDR3 totals 15 residues. Germline CDR1 is LGHDT and CDR2 is YNNKEL (reference sequence). V shed 6 bases, J shed 7 bases, and the junction held 9 bases outside the gene matches. The DNA of the CDR3 is TGTGCCAGCAGAGACCGGGACAGGGGCCTGAATGAGCAGTTCTTC. This gives the protein CASRDRDRGLNEQFF.

The V gene is TRBV6-5, the J gene TRBJ1-6; tentatively, D is TRBD1 (6 bases). The CDR3 has 13 residues. CDR1 and CDR2 from the germline V gene are MNHEY and SVGAGI. Trimming removed 3 bases at V and 8 bases at J, with 8 bases between. The CDR3 here is CASSYTGYSPLHF. The CDR3 bases are TGTGCCAGCAGTTATACAGGGTATTCACCCCTCCACTTT.

V and J are TRBV7-9 and TRBJ1-2, with D possibly matching TRBD1 (5 bases). V lost 7 bases and J 5 bases, leaving 11 bases between the germline ends. CDR1 and CDR2 from the germline V gene are SEHNR and FQNEAQ (reference sequence). This CDR3 spans 12 amino acids. CDR3 DNA sequence: TGTGCCAGCAATTTGGGGGGTTATGGCTACACCTTC. The encoded protein is CASNLGGYGYTF.

V and J are TRBV27 and TRBJ2-3, with 8 bases aligning to TRBD1. The CDR3 extends over 17 amino acids. Per the germline V gene, CDR1 is MNHEY and CDR2 is SMNVEV (reference sequence). V trimming: 2 bases; J trimming: 0 bases; junction bases outside the gene matches: 7. Here the CDR3 DNA reads TGTGCCAGCAGTTTAACCCCCGACAGGGGCAGCACAGATACGCAGTATTTT. Translated, it gives CASSLTPDRGSTDTQYF.

The chain couples TRBV5-4 to TRBJ2-5; 9 bases fit TRBD1. CDR3 length: 15 amino acids. Germline V gene lookup returns CDR1 SGHNT and CDR2 YYREEE (reference sequence). V was clipped by 4 bases and J by 5 bases; unmatched bases: 9. For the CDR3, the DNA is TGTGCCAGCAGCCTGAACCCGGGACAGGGCGAGACCCAGTACTTC. It yields the protein CASSLNPGQGETQYF.

This chain links TRBV3-1 (or the pseudogene TRBV3-2) with TRBJ1-4; the match to TRBD1 covers 10 bases. The CDR3 sequence is 16 residues long. Germline values: CDR1 LGHDT, CDR2 YNNKEL (reference sequence). J gave up 4 bases and V 6 bases, and 8 bases lay outside the gene matches. Written as DNA, the CDR3 is TGTGCCAGCAGACCCCGACAGGGGGCGCGTAATGAAAAACTGTTTTTT. It codes for CASRPRQGARNEKLFF.

This clone has only a few counts. The V and J genes are TRBV7-9 and TRBJ2-1; weak D call: TRBD2 (6 bases). This CDR3 spans 14 amino acids. Germline loops: CDR1 SEHNR, CDR2 FQNEAQ (reference sequence). Trimming removed 3 bases at V and 7 bases at J, with 13 bases between. For the CDR3, the DNA is TGTGCCAGCAGCTTGGGAGGACCTAAAAATGAGCAGTTCTTC. Its protein product is CASSLGGPKNEQFF.

This chain connects TRBV4-2 to TRBJ2-5; possibly TRBD2 for D (6 bases). Trimming shortened V by 4 bases and J by 3 bases, and 15 bases separated the two germline ends. Germline lookup yields CDR1 LGHNA and CDR2 YNFKEQ. CDR3 size: 15 residues. Written as DNA, the CDR3 is TGTGCCAGCAGCCGCCTGGGGGACTCTGAAGAGACCCAGTACTTC. Translating gives CASSRLGDSEETQYF.